The clone carrying this T cell receptor (beta chain) was detected only a few times. Its matching antigen is unknown. This sample was taken from a study of T-cell reconstitution after alpha-beta-depleted transplantation in children. Whole-study results and caveats: Newly generated T cells supplied most T-cell counts and diversity one year post-transplant. Several hundred graft clones that had expanded were reportedly the source of alpha-beta T cells about two months after transplant.

The CDR3 length is 16 residues. Germline CDR1 and CDR2: SGDLS and YYNGEE. The J segment lost 6 bases and the V segment lost 0 bases, leaving 10 bases of the junction unmatched. A library of TCRbeta sequences, prepared with unique molecular identifiers, was generated. TCRdb redid the calling of the PCR reads with MiXCR, one entry per CDR3 protein. Here the sample spans fewer than 700,000 distinct CDR3 sequences, 10% to 15% being singletons. The input for sequencing was PBMCs, mostly from graft donor cells, taken 360 days after TCRalphabeta/CD19-depleted stem cell transplant. The gene calls are TRBV9 and TRBJ2-3; 7 bases map to TRBD2. The sequence derives from a male patient younger than 18 who had a stem cell transplant for acute myeloid leukemia, so the T cells may come from the graft donor. CDR3 DNA sequence: TGTGCCAGCAGCGTAGAGCTAGCTCGGGGAGGGGATACGCAGTATTTT. Encoded protein: CASSVELARGGDTQYF.